This T cell receptor beta chain comes out of a study of blood T cell repertoires in COVID-19. Study-wide context: Some COVID-19 samples were acute and others convalescent; all came from the United States, Italy and Spain.

Original methodology: Nucleated cell counts were estimated from reference gene primer amplification. TCRdb's copy holds only in-frame clones and misses some; the assay was immunoSEQ multiplex PCR. Clone size and the V and J calls come from that table; the DNA yielded D and trimming. The sample holds 140,000 to 150,000 clones, approximately 88% seen once. V lost 0 bases and J lost 3, with 15 bases in between. CDR1 is ENHRY, CDR2 SYGVKD, per germline. This CDR3 is built from 16 residues. Sequencing was performed on peripheral blood. This receptor was obtained from a man between 65 and 79 years old with acute or convalescent COVID-19. The chain links TRBV10-3 to TRBJ2-7, with D possibly being TRBD1 (6 bases). The CDR3 spells CAISESRQARYYEQYF. CDR3 DNA sequence: TGTGCCATCAGTGAGTCGAGACAGGCCCGGTACTACGAGCAGTACTTC.